Listed below are T cell receptor beta chains from one sample, sequenced in a study of blood T cell repertoires in COVID-19. The data were produced by immunoSEQ multiplex PCR, yet TCRdb's version contains in-frame clones alone and is incomplete. The table records a few hundred thousand clones, around 90% of them present only once. The material sequenced was peripheral blood. These receptor sequences come from a human donor in a cohort sampled during active COVID-19. The CDR3 runs from the conserved cysteine through the conserved F or W. Each record gives: V gene, D gene, clone size, J gene, CDR3 DNA, CDR3 protein. A D gene is named only where the DNA matches it firmly. Expanded clones get a size class; other rows say once, few or many, or leave the size out.

>TRBV13|TRBD2|-|TRBJ2-3
TGTGCCAGCAGCCGGACTAGCGGGTTTGGCAAGGATACGCAGTATTTT
CASSRTSGFGKDTQYF
>TRBV5-1|TRBD1|-|TRBJ1-1
TGCGCCAGCAGCTTGAGACAGGGAATCGCTGAAGCTTTCTTT
CASSLRQGIAEAFF
>TRBV5-4|TRBD2|many|TRBJ2-1
TGTGCCAGCAGGTCGGGACTAGCGGGAGTCAATGAGCAGTTCTTC
CASRSGLAGVNEQFF
>TRBV27|TRBD1|once|TRBJ1-5
TGTGCCAGCAGTGACCGGGACAGGGGCGCTTATAGCAATCAGCCCCAGCATTTT
CASSDRDRGAYSNQPQHF
>TRBV27|TRBD2|-|TRBJ2-7
TGTGCCAGCAGAGACAGACTAGCGGGGAATAAGCAGTACTTC
CASRDRLAGNKQYF
>TRBV18|TRBD1|-|TRBJ1-4
TGTGCCAGCTCACCGACAGGGGGGGACGAAAAACTGTTTTTT
CASSPTGGDEKLFF
>TRBV5-5|TRBD2|-|TRBJ2-1
TGTGCCAGCAGCTTAAGGAGGCTAGCGGTGGCCACCTACAATGAGCAGTTCTTC
CASSLRRLAVATYNEQFF
>TRBV5-1|-|-|TRBJ1-1
TGCGCCAGCAGCTTGGGACCGGAGAGAGGGGCTTTCTTT
CASSLGPERGAFF
>TRBV4-1|TRBD1|-|TRBJ2-7
TGCGCCAGCAGCCAAGACGCGGGGACAGGGGATTACGAGCAGTACTTC
CASSQDAGTGDYEQYF
>TRBV11-3|TRBD1|-|TRBJ1-5
TGTGCCAGCAGCTTGTCCGGGACAGGGTCACCGGAGGGCAATCAGCCCCAGCATTTT
CASSLSGTGSPEGNQPQHF
>TRBV9|-|-|TRBJ2-2
TGTGCCAGCAGCTTGCGGGGACGGATTAACACCGGGGAGCTGTTTTTT
CASSLRGRINTGELFF
>TRBV9|-|-|TRBJ1-2
TGTGCCAGCAGTTCCGGCCCCGTTCCGGGCTATGGCTACACCTTC
CASSSGPVPGYGYTF
>TRBV7-9|TRBD1|-|TRBJ1-1
TGTGCCAGCAGCTTAGAACAGGGGGGATCTGAAGCTTTCTTT
CASSLEQGGSEAFF
>TRBV7-9|TRBD1|-|TRBJ1-5
TGTGCCAGCAGCCCGGGACAGACCAATCAGCCCCAGCATTTT
CASSPGQTNQPQHF
>TRBV28|-|-|TRBJ1-2
TGTGCCAGCAGTCCCCCGGGGGGGTCGGGGCGTGGCTACACCTTC
CASSPPGGSGRGYTF
>TRBV4-2|-|-|TRBJ2-2
TGTGCCAGCAGCCAAGAGTTGGGACAGAACACCGGGGAGCTGTTTTTT
CASSQELGQNTGELFF
>TRBV9|-|-|TRBJ1-2
TGTGCCAGCAGCCCTCTCGGGACTTCCACGGGCTACACCTTC
CASSPLGTSTGYTF
>TRBV10-3|-|-|TRBJ2-5
TGTGCCATCAGTCCCTGGGCCCAAGGGAGGACCCAGTACTTC
CAISPWAQGRTQYF
>TRBV6-5|-|-|TRBJ2-1
TGTGCCAGCAGAAAGACAGGAAATAATCAGTTCTTC
CASRKTGNNQFF
>TRBV5-1|TRBD2|-|TRBJ2-5
TGCGCCAGCAGCTTGGGCGGGAGAGGAGGCCAAGAGACCCAGTACTTC
CASSLGGRGGQETQYF
>TRBV7-9|TRBD1|-|TRBJ2-1
TGTGCCAGCAGCCCAGGGGGAACAGGGAAGAGGAATGAGCAGTTCTTC
CASSPGGTGKRNEQFF
>TRBV7-9|-|-|TRBJ2-1
TGTGCCAGCAGCTTACTTAGCGACAACAATGAGCAGTTCTTC
CASSLLSDNNEQFF
>TRBV7-9|-|-|TRBJ2-7
TGTGCCAGCAGCTTAGGAGGCGGTGCCTACAACTCCTACGAGCAGTACTTC
CASSLGGGAYNSYEQYF
>TRBV5-4|TRBD1|-|TRBJ2-3
TGTGCCAGCAGCATTGGAGGACAGGGCCCAGATACGCAGTATTTT
CASSIGGQGPDTQYF
>TRBV30|-|once|TRBJ2-2
TGTGCCTGGACACAGGGGAGGGGGGAGCTGTTTTTT
CAWTQGRGELFF
>TRBV19|-|-|TRBJ1-1
TGTGCCAGTAGTTTTGGACAGTACGGAAACACTGAAGCTTTCTTT
CASSFGQYGNTEAFF
>TRBV24-1|-|-|TRBJ2-7
TGTGCCACCAGTGACTCCGGACAGATCTCCTACGAGCAGTACTTC
CATSDSGQISYEQYF
>TRBV9|-|-|TRBJ2-3
TGTGCCAGCAGCCCCCGGATCGACAGGGATACGCAGTATTTT
CASSPRIDRDTQYF
>TRBV12-3/TRBV12-4|-|-|TRBJ2-1
TGTGCCAGCGGGTCAGGCCCGGATGAGCAGTTCTTC
CASGSGPDEQFF
>TRBV18|TRBD1|-|TRBJ1-1
TGTGCCAGCTCATCTACGACAGGGGGGAACACTGAAGCTTTCTTT
CASSSTTGGNTEAFF
>TRBV19|TRBD1|-|TRBJ1-1
TGTGCCAGTAGGTTCCGCCCGGGACAGGGGGAGAACACTGAAGCTTTCTTT
CASRFRPGQGENTEAFF
>TRBV6-1|-|-|TRBJ1-5
TGTGCCAGCAGTGATCAGGGAAACGGCAATCAGCCCCAGCATTTT
CASSDQGNGNQPQHF
>TRBV2|-|-|TRBJ1-2
TGTGCCAGCAGTGAAATTCGGGGGAGCTATGGCTACACCTTC
CASSEIRGSYGYTF
>TRBV18|-|-|TRBJ1-5
TGTGCCAGCGCGGACTCCGTTTATCAGCCCCAGCATTTT
CASADSVYQPQHF
>TRBV7-2|-|-|TRBJ2-3
TGTGCCAGCAGCTTGGCCTTGGGGGGAAGCACAGATACGCAGTATTTT
CASSLALGGSTDTQYF
>TRBV27|TRBD1|-|TRBJ2-5
TGTGCCAGCAGTTTACATGAGGGACAGGGGAGACGGGAGACCCAGTACTTC
CASSLHEGQGRRETQYF
>TRBV7-3|-|-|TRBJ2-3
TGTGCCAGCAGCTTAAGAAGGGAGGTGCGGGGCACAGATACGCAGTATTTT
CASSLRREVRGTDTQYF
>TRBV27|TRBD2|-|TRBJ2-1
TGTGCCAGCAGTTTTCATGCCACCGGGACTAGCGGTTACAATGAGCAGTTCTTC
CASSFHATGTSGYNEQFF
>TRBV23-1|-|-|TRBJ1-5
TGCGCCAGCAGTCCGGGACACACGACTGAGCGTCAGCCCCAGCATTTT
CASSPGHTTERQPQHF
>TRBV6-1|-|-|TRBJ1-5
TGTGCCAGCAGTGAAGACTGGGAGGTTCGGGGGCCCCAGCATTTT
CASSEDWEVRGPQHF
>TRBV7-8|TRBD2|-|TRBJ2-7
TGTGCCAGCAGCGTGGCTAGCGGCTTTCTTGTTGAGCAGTACTTC
CASSVASGFLVEQYF
>TRBV19|TRBD2|-|TRBJ2-7
TGTGCCAGTAGTATGGGTAGCGGGAGCTCCTACGAGCAGTACTTC
CASSMGSGSSYEQYF